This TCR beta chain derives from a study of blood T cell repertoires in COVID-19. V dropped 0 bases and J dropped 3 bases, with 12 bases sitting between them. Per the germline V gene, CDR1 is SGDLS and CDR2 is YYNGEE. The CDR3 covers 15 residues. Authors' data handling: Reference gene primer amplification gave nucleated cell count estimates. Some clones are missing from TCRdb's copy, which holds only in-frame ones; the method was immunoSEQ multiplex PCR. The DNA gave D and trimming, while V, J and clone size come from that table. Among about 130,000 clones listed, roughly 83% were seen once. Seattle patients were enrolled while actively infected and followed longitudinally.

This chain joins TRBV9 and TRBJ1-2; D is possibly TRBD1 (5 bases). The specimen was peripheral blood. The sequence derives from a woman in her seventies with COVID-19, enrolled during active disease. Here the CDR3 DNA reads TGTGCCAGCAGCGTAGGGGGGAGGGGTGACTATGGCTACACCTTC. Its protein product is CASSVGGRGDYGYTF.